Each of the 5 T cell receptor beta chains below was sequenced from the same sample in a study of blood T cell repertoires in COVID-19. Sequenced by immunoSEQ multiplex PCR; TCRdb stores in-frame clones only, minus some. The sample includes 150,000 to 200,000 clones, under 80% of them seen just once. Sequencing was performed on PBMCs or T cells enriched from blood (not recorded which). These TCRs come from a woman aged 45-65 years with acute COVID-19.

This rearrangement joins TRBV27 to TRBJ2-3; 11 bases are a match to TRBD2. V shed 7 bases and J 1 base; nucleotides not matched to a gene: 4. The CDR3 is made up of 15 amino acids. Per the germline V gene, CDR1 is MNHEY and CDR2 is SMNVEV (reference sequence). CDR3 DNA sequence: TGTGCCAGCATCCTTAGCGGGGGGGGCACAGATACGCAGTATTTT. It yields the protein CASILSGGGTDTQYF.

The V gene is TRBV9, the J gene TRBJ1-2, with D unclear. Germline V gives CDR1 SGDLS, CDR2 YYNGEE. The V end lost 2 bases, the J end lost 2 bases, and 7 bases lay between the germline ends. The CDR3 is 13 residues long. CDR3 nucleotide sequence: TGTGCCAGCAGCGTTTATCAGAACTATGGCTACACCTTC. It translates to CASSVYQNYGYTF. The variable domain in full, completed from reference TRBV9 and TRBJ1-2, reads DSGVTQTPKHLITATGQRVTLRCSPRSGDLSVYWYQQSLDQGLQFLIQYYNGEERAKGNILERFSAQQFPDLHSELNLSSLELGDSALYFCASSVYQNYGYTFGSGTRLTVV.

This chain uses TRBV25-1 with TRBJ1-2, with D unclear. CDR3 size: 12 residues. The V end was cut by 1 base, the J end by 7 bases, with 7 bases between. CDR1 is MGHDK, CDR2 SYGVNS, per germline. The CDR3: CASSEWEGGYTF. The CDR3 bases are TGTGCCAGCAGTGAATGGGAGGGTGGCTACACCTTC.

This CDR3 reads CASSRLQGNYGYTF. CDR3 sequence (DNA): TGTGCCAGTAGCCGCCTACAGGGAAACTATGGCTACACCTTC. The chain carries TRBV19 and TRBJ1-2; a possible D gene is TRBD1 (6 bases). Germline-derived CDR1 and CDR2 are LNHDA and SQIVND (reference sequence). The germline V and J ends were trimmed by 6 bases and 2 bases, with 13 bases remaining between them. The CDR3 sequence is 14 residues long.

The chain has TRBV19 and TRBJ2-1, with a tentative D call TRBD2 (6 bases). Trimming shortened V by 4 bases and J by 0 bases, and 7 bases separated the two germline ends. Germline lookup yields CDR1 LNHDA and CDR2 SQIVND (reference sequence). The CDR3 is made up of 14 amino acids. CDR3 coding DNA: TGTGCCAGTAGTACGACTAGCTCCTACAATGAGCAGTTCTTC. This gives the protein CASSTTSSYNEQFF.